The sample holds one count of the clone carrying this T cell receptor (beta chain). This entry belongs to a study of blood T cell repertoires in COVID-19. Study-wide context: Spain, Italy and the United States supplied samples that represented acute and convalescent COVID-19. Sources were T cells, B-cell-depleted T cells, or PBMCs; the material itself was cDNA or gDNA.

CDR3 size: 17 residues. The ends were cut back, 5 bases at V and 4 bases at J, with 21 bases in the middle. Germline V gives CDR1 SEHNR, CDR2 FQNEAQ (reference sequence). In the authors' workflow: Amplification of reference gene primers provided the estimated nucleated cell counts. Clones were read by immunoSEQ multiplex PCR, and TCRdb kept only the in-frame ones, dropping some. V and J calls and clone size are as listed in that table; D and trimming were resolved from the DNA. The top ten clones hold more than 5.5% of a sample with about 99,000 clones, over 75% of them seen once. This chain connects TRBV7-9 to TRBJ2-1; possible D gene TRBD2, 6 bases. Sequencing used peripheral blood. The receptor's source is a human donor in a cohort sampled during active COVID-19. In nucleotides, the CDR3 is TGTGCCAGCAGCACCACAATGGAGGTGCGGGGATACAATGAGCAGTTCTTC. Residues: CASSTTMEVRGYNEQFF.